The 9 T cell receptor beta chains given below trace back to one sample, sequenced in a study of T cell repertoires in cytomegalovirus infection. For these TCRs, the target antigens are not known. Using its own MiXCR run on the reads, TCRdb lists one record per CDR3 protein. The top ten hold 48% of the sample, which has 450,000 to 650,000 distinct CDR3 sequences, over 35% seen once. The sequencing here drew on cultured PBMCs, taken from culture after CMV antigen stimulation. These receptors all come from a human donor in good health (CMV status not recorded). Some clones in this sample may be carry-over from other donors' samples.

This clonotype was seen a handful of times. DNA for the CDR3: TGTGCCACCAGCAGGACCCAGGGAGCTTTCTTT. Translated: CATSRTQGAFF. The chain employs TRBV15 and TRBJ1-1, with D maybe TRBD1 (5 bases). The CDR3 extends over 11 amino acids. V was cut by 3 bases and J by 10 bases, with 9 bases left in between. Germline V gives CDR1 LNHNV, CDR2 YYDKDF (reference sequence).

The rearrangement joins TRBV6-6 to TRBJ1-1; 7 bases are a match to TRBD1. This CDR3 is 13 amino acids long. V lost 7 bases to trimming and J lost 1 base; unmatched junction nucleotides: 3. CDR1 is MNHNY and CDR2 is SVGAGI in the germline V gene (reference sequence). The CDR3: CASTRQGNTEAFF. The CDR3 region has the DNA TGTGCCAGCACCAGACAGGGGAACACTGAAGCTTTCTTT.

This clonotype showed up just a few times. The rearrangement joins TRBV6-1 to TRBJ2-7; perhaps TRBD2 as D (6 bases). CDR3 length: 15 residues. V gave up 6 bases and J gave up 4 bases, with 19 bases separating them. Germline values: CDR1 MNHNS, CDR2 SASEGT. The CDR3 bases are TGTGCCAGCAGGGACCGTTGGGACTTCAATTACGAGCAGTACTTC. Translation: CASRDRWDFNYEQYF.

The chain carries TRBV7-2 and TRBJ2-7; D call uncertain. This CDR3 is built from 13 residues. Germline values: CDR1 SGHTA, CDR2 FQGNSA. V was shortened by 4 bases and J by 3 bases, with 10 bases between the two germline ends. The CDR3 is CASSWAERYEQYF. CDR3 DNA: TGTGCCAGCAGCTGGGCAGAGCGCTACGAGCAGTACTTC.

CDR3 amino acids: CASTRSDSSGNTIYF. CDR3 DNA: TGTGCCAGTACCCGGTCTGACAGCTCTGGAAACACCATATATTTT. The chain uses TRBV19 and TRBJ1-3, with a weak D call TRBD1 (5 bases). Deletions cut 7 bases from V and 0 bases from J, with 13 bases between. The germline V gene encodes CDR1 LNHDA and CDR2 SQIVND (reference sequence). This CDR3 has 15 residues.

V gene TRBV12-5 combines with J gene TRBJ2-7; D ambiguous. The germline CDR1 and CDR2 sequences are LGHNT and FRNRAP. V was trimmed by 9 bases and J by 2 bases, leaving 17 bases between them. The CDR3 has 14 amino acids. The CDR3 DNA reads as TGTGCTAGCTCTGAGTACGGAGAAACCTACGAGCAGTACTTC. Translating gives CASSEYGETYEQYF.

The V gene is TRBV7-8, the J gene TRBJ2-2; 8 bases match TRBD1. The CDR3 is 16 amino acids. Germline V lookup: CDR1 SGHVS, CDR2 FQNEAQ. V shed 7 bases and J 4 bases; nucleotides not matched to a gene: 11. CDR3 in amino acids: CASTGLGQARTGELFF. The CDR3 bases are TGTGCCAGCACCGGGTTGGGACAGGCTCGCACCGGGGAGCTGTTTTTT.

This clonotype was detected a few times. This chain uses TRBV12-5 with TRBJ1-5, with D hard to call. The V and J ends lost 5 bases and 2 bases respectively, with 10 bases between them. Germline lookup yields CDR1 LGHNT and CDR2 FRNRAP. This CDR3 is 14 amino acids long. This CDR3 is CASGTDGGNQPQHF. The CDR3 nucleotides read TGTGCTAGTGGTACAGACGGGGGCAATCAGCCCCAGCATTTT.

This clonotype occurred many times. The chain recombines TRBV11-2 with TRBJ2-5, with 9 positions matching TRBD2. The CDR3 is made up of 15 amino acids. V lost 1 base to trimming and J lost 3 bases; unmatched junction nucleotides: 3. Per germline, CDR1 SGHAT and CDR2 FQNNGV. The CDR3 sequence: CASSLGSGRKETQYF. CDR3 in DNA: TGTGCCAGCAGCTTAGGGAGCGGGAGGAAAGAGACCCAGTACTTC. Full variable domain (remainder filled in from reference TRBV11-2 and TRBJ2-5): EAGVAQSPRYKIIEKRQSVAFWCNPISGHATLYWYQQILGQGPKLLIQFQNNGVVDDSQLPKDRFSAERLKGVDSTLKIQPAKLEDSAVYLCASSLGSGRKETQYFGPGTRLLVL.